This record concerns one T cell receptor (beta chain) sequence. What it recognizes is unknown. This CDR3 has 17 residues. Trimming removed 0 bases at V and 0 bases at J, with 9 bases between. Germline CDR1 and CDR2: MGHDK and SYGVNS. This specimen comes from a study of cytomegalovirus exposure and HLA in healthy donors. 60 Vbeta and 13 Jbeta primers were used in PCR. Using immunoSEQ multiplex PCR, the repertoire was profiled, and TCRdb retains in-frame clones only, with some absent. This sample's clone table lists under 90,000 clones. Study-wide findings and caveats: Follow-up analysis found HLA locus-dependent TCR association rates, highest for DRB1 and lowest for HLA-C.

The sample comprised PBMCs. The receptor's source is a man aged 50 to 59 in good health and CMV-seropositive. The rearrangement links TRBV25-1 to TRBJ2-6; TRBD2 is a possible D gene (5 bases). The CDR3 here is CASSEYREGSGANVLTF. CDR3 nucleotides: TGTGCCAGCAGTGAATATAGAGAGGGCTCTGGGGCCAACGTCCTGACTTTC.